Each of the 27 T cell receptor beta chains below was sequenced from the same sample in a study of blood T cell repertoires in COVID-19. TCRdb's table, derived via immunoSEQ multiplex PCR, lists solely in-frame clones and lacks some. Of some 500,000 clones listed, 85% to 90% are singletons. Material for sequencing was peripheral blood. The origin of the receptors is a woman between 45 and 60 years old with COVID-19, enrolled during active disease.

The chain is built from TRBV12-5 and TRBJ2-3; 7 positions match TRBD2. J gave up 2 bases and V 6 bases, and 11 bases lay outside the gene matches. Germline CDR1 reads LGHNT; CDR2 reads FRNRAP. This CDR3 region has 16 residues. In DNA, the CDR3 is TGTGCTAGTGGGAATTGGTTGGCGGGGGTCACAGATACGCAGTATTTT. This translates into CASGNWLAGVTDTQYF.

The V and J genes are TRBV6-6 and TRBJ1-3; D gene unclear. The germline CDR1 and CDR2 sequences are MNHNY and SVGAGI (reference sequence). The CDR3 has 15 amino acids. Trimming shortened V by 6 bases and J by 2 bases, and 14 bases separated the two germline ends. The CDR3 DNA sequence: TGTGCCAGCAGCCCGATCGATGGCCCTGGAAACACCATATATTTT. Translated: CASSPIDGPGNTIYF.

This chain joins TRBV28 and TRBJ1-6, with a tentative D call TRBD1 (5 bases). Trimming stripped 5 bases from V and 0 bases from J, with 17 bases between. Germline V CDR1 and CDR2: MDHEN, SYDVKM. The CDR3 extends over 18 amino acids. The CDR3 loop reads CASSPPGTLSSYNSPLHF. The CDR3 DNA reads as TGTGCCAGCAGTCCTCCCGGGACTTTAAGCTCCTATAATTCACCCCTCCACTTT.

In this sample, this clone turned up once. The J gene is TRBJ1-6, the V gene TRBV10-3; 8 bases are shared with TRBD1. The length of the CDR3 is 16 residues. The V segment lost 4 bases and the J segment 5 bases; nucleotides outside the gene matches: 7. Germline lookup yields CDR1 ENHRY and CDR2 SYGVKD. The CDR3 here is CAISAAGGVNNSPLHF. CDR3 DNA sequence: TGTGCCATCAGTGCGGCAGGGGGCGTTAATAATTCACCCCTCCACTTT.

The chain recombines TRBV28 with TRBJ2-6, with D possibly TRBD2 on 7 matching bases. The germline V gene encodes CDR1 MDHEN and CDR2 SYDVKM. The CDR3 loop spans 18 amino acids. Trimming removed 5 bases from V and 0 bases from J, with 17 bases in between. The CDR3 nucleotides read TGTGCCAGCAGTACCATCCCGGGGGGCAGCTCTGGGGCCAACGTCCTGACTTTC. Translation gives CASSTIPGGSSGANVLTF.

J is TRBJ2-7 and V is TRBV7-9; D unclear. CDR1 is SEHNR and CDR2 is FQNEAQ in the germline V gene (reference sequence). This CDR3 is built from 11 residues. V shed 5 bases and J shed 5 bases, with 7 bases lying between them. In DNA, the CDR3 is TGTGCCAGCAGCACGATAGACGAGCAGTACTTC. This translates into CASSTIDEQYF.

This clone has only one observation. V is TRBV11-1 and J is TRBJ1-1; D may be TRBD1 (5 bases). CDR3 size: 13 residues. The germline gives CDR1 SGHAT, CDR2 FQDESV (reference sequence). The V and J ends lost 7 bases and 7 bases respectively, with 16 bases between them. CDR3 DNA sequence: TGTGCCAGCACACGGGGGGGTGCGGTTGAAGCTTTCTTT. Translation gives CASTRGGAVEAFF.

The J gene is TRBJ1-2, the V gene TRBV6-5; D may be TRBD1 (5 bases). The ends were cut back, 0 bases at V and 4 bases at J, with 15 bases in the middle. The CDR3 extends over 16 amino acids. Germline V gene sequence: CDR1 MNHEY, CDR2 SVGAGI. The CDR3 DNA reads TGTGCCAGCAGTTACTCGACTATACGCGGGGCCTATGGCTACACCTTC. Translation: CASSYSTIRGAYGYTF.

This chain links TRBV15 with TRBJ2-2, with TRBD1 matching 9 bases. CDR1 LNHNV and CDR2 YYDKDF come from the germline V gene (reference sequence). With 8 bases clipped from V and 3 bases from J, the junction kept 4 bases outside the gene matches. The length of the CDR3 is 14 residues. In DNA, the CDR3 is TGTGCCACCCCGGGACAGGGAGACACCGGGGAGCTGTTTTTT. It encodes CATPGQGDTGELFF.

The rearrangement joins TRBV13 to TRBJ2-7; maybe TRBD1 (6 bases). CDR3 length equals 13 residues. V lost 5 bases and J lost 2, with 10 bases in between. Looked up from germline, CDR1 is PRHDT and CDR2 is FYEKMQ (reference sequence). The CDR3 protein is CASSPGVTYEQYF. CDR3 in DNA: TGTGCCAGCAGCCCAGGGGTCACCTACGAGCAGTACTTC.

This chain links TRBV30 with TRBJ2-5, with 9 bases that match TRBD1. V was clipped by 2 bases and J by 4 bases; unmatched bases: 8. This CDR3 is 15 amino acids long. The germline V gene has CDR1 GTSNPN and CDR2 SVGIG (reference sequence). CDR3 amino acids: CAWSSGTGRGETQYF. CDR3 sequence (DNA): TGTGCCTGGAGTAGTGGGACAGGGAGGGGAGAGACCCAGTACTTC.

V and J are TRBV7-2 and TRBJ1-1; D uncertain. V was shortened by 5 bases and J by 4 bases, with 11 bases between the two germline ends. The CDR3 is 13 amino acids. Germline V CDR1 and CDR2: SGHTA, FQGNSA. CDR3 protein: CASSRSPGTEAFF. The CDR3 nucleotides read TGTGCCAGCAGCCGGTCCCCTGGCACTGAAGCTTTCTTT.

This clone was observed a handful of times. The chain uses TRBV19 and TRBJ1-1; 7 bases are a match to TRBD1. After removal of 3 bases from V and 8 bases from J, the junction contained 6 bases not matched to a gene. CDR3 length: 13 residues. Per the germline V gene, CDR1 is LNHDA and CDR2 is SQIVND (reference sequence). DNA of the CDR3: TGTGCCAGTAGTATTCAAGGGACAGTAGAAGCTTTCTTT. Its translation: CASSIQGTVEAFF.

This chain connects TRBV5-1 to TRBJ2-3; 10 bases align to TRBD2. Looked up from germline, CDR1 is SGHRS and CDR2 is YFSETQ. J gave up 0 bases and V 3 bases, and 10 bases lay outside the gene matches. The CDR3 sequence is 18 residues long. CDR3 coding DNA: TGCGCCAGCAGCTCAACTAGCGGGGAAAAGCTTAGCACAGATACGCAGTATTTT. Encoded protein: CASSSTSGEKLSTDTQYF.

A word on this clone: Other nucleotide sequences in the sample specify the same CDR3. This chain uses TRBV5-6 with TRBJ1-2; 7 bases map to TRBD1. Trimming at V came to 4 bases and at J to 3 bases, leaving 3 bases not matched to a gene. The CDR3 is 13 residues long. Germline values: CDR1 SGHDT, CDR2 YYEEEE. This CDR3 is CASSPGGDYGYTF. In nucleotides, the CDR3 is TGTGCCAGCAGCCCAGGGGGAGACTATGGCTACACCTTC.

The J gene is TRBJ2-7, the V gene TRBV7-9; 7 positions agree with TRBD1. The CDR3 runs 15 residues. The junction had 8 bases not matched to a gene; V was cut back by 4 bases and J by 2 bases. Germline V lookup: CDR1 SEHNR, CDR2 FQNEAQ (reference sequence). The CDR3 region is CASSSLQGSPYEQYF. The CDR3 region has the DNA TGTGCCAGCAGCTCGTTACAGGGGTCCCCCTACGAGCAGTACTTC.

This chain uses TRBV12-3 or TRBV12-4 with TRBJ1-4, with D unclear. The CDR3 is 11 amino acids. The V gene lost 3 bases and the J gene lost 12 bases, with 8 bases spanning the gap. CDR3 residues: CASSFGQELFF. The CDR3 DNA follows: TGTGCCAGCAGTTTTGGCCAGGAACTGTTTTTT.

This chain joins TRBV24-1 and TRBJ2-7; 9 bases match TRBD1. The germline gives CDR1 KGHDR, CDR2 SFDVKD. There are 15 residues in the CDR3. With V trimmed by 6 bases and J by 5 bases, 10 bases remained unmatched. CDR3 sequence: CATSTTGTGSDEQYF. Written as DNA, the CDR3 is TGTGCCACCAGTACTACCGGGACAGGGTCGGACGAGCAGTACTTC.

This clone has only one observation. This chain links TRBV3-1 (or the pseudogene TRBV3-2) with TRBJ1-1; D gene ambiguous. Germline-derived CDR1 and CDR2 are LGHDT and YNNKEL (reference sequence). The V end lost 1 base, the J end lost 3 bases, and 9 bases lay between the germline ends. This CDR3 has 14 residues. In nucleotides, the CDR3 is TGTGCCAGCAGCCAAGTCGTCCTTCACACTGAAGCTTTCTTT. Its translation is CASSQVVLHTEAFF.

This chain joins TRBV19 and TRBJ1-2, with D possibly being TRBD1 (6 bases). This CDR3 has 13 residues. V was pared by 5 bases and J by 7 bases, with 14 bases between. Germline CDR1 and CDR2: LNHDA and SQIVND (reference sequence). CDR3 residues: CASSGHRAAGYTF. The CDR3 region has the DNA TGTGCCAGTAGTGGACACAGGGCGGCTGGCTACACCTTC.

The chain has TRBV6-5 and TRBJ1-2; TRBD1 aligns across 7 bases. The ends lost 2 bases at V and 6 bases at J; junction bases unmatched: 9. CDR1 and CDR2 from the germline V gene are MNHEY and SVGAGI. This CDR3 is 15 amino acids long. The CDR3 nucleotides read TGTGCCAGCAGTTACCAGCAAAGGGGGCTCCATGGCTACACCTTC. Protein product: CASSYQQRGLHGYTF.

This rearrangement joins TRBV5-6 to TRBJ1-3, with D tentatively TRBD1 (5 bases). The CDR3 contains 15 residues. V dropped 3 bases and J dropped 1 base, with 11 bases sitting between them. Looked up from germline, CDR1 is SGHDT and CDR2 is YYEEEE. CDR3: CASSWTGGSGNTIYF. In DNA form, the CDR3 reads TGTGCCAGCAGCTGGACCGGGGGATCTGGAAACACCATATATTTT. Complete variable domain (other parts from reference TRBV5-6 and TRBJ1-3): DAGVTQSPTHLIKTRGQQVTLRCSPKSGHDTVSWYQQALGQGPQFIFQYYEEEERQRGNFPDRFSGHQFPNYSSELNVNALLLGDSALYLCASSWTGGSGNTIYFGEGSWLTVV.

V and J are TRBV30 and TRBJ2-1; D possibly corresponds to TRBD2 (6 bases). CDR1 and CDR2 (germline): GTSNPN, SVGIG (reference sequence). The CDR3 loop spans 13 amino acids. V dropped 0 bases and J dropped 3 bases, with 6 bases sitting between them. The CDR3 nucleotides read TGTGCCTGGAGTGTCGGGGGCTACAATGAGCAGTTCTTC. Residues: CAWSVGGYNEQFF.

The genes are TRBV4-1 and TRBJ2-2; D unclear. V was pared by 2 bases and J by 6 bases, with 25 bases between. CDR1 is MGHRA and CDR2 is YSYEKL in the germline V gene. The CDR3 has 19 residues. The CDR3 protein is CASSQLFPSVEIYSGELFF. The DNA for the CDR3 is TGCGCCAGCAGCCAACTCTTCCCTTCGGTCGAGATTTATTCCGGGGAGCTGTTTTTT.

As concerns this clone: Relative to the germline gene, one junction end is altered; a read error may explain this. This chain uses TRBV2 with TRBJ1-2; 7 bases map to TRBD1. Germline lookup yields CDR1 SNHLY and CDR2 FYNNEI. This CDR3 is built from 14 residues. CDR3 loop: CANSEEGALYGYTF. Written as DNA, the CDR3 is TGTGCCAACAGTGAGGAGGGGGCTCTCTATGGCTACACCTTC.

The J gene is TRBJ2-2, the V gene TRBV2; possibly TRBD1 for D (6 bases). Trimming removed 2 bases from V and 3 bases from J, with 10 bases in between. The CDR3 consists of 15 residues. In germline, CDR1 is SNHLY, CDR2 FYNNEI. CDR3 sequence (DNA): TGTGCCAGCAGTGAACTCAGGGGATACACCGGGGAGCTGTTTTTT. Its protein product is CASSELRGYTGELFF. Full variable domain (outside the CDR3, taken from reference TRBV2 and TRBJ2-2): EPEVTQTPSHQVTQMGQEVILRCVPISNHLYFYWYRQILGQKVEFLVSFYNNEISEKSEIFDDQFSVERPDGSNFTLKIRSTKLEDSAMYFCASSELRGYTGELFFGEGSRLTVL.

This rearrangement joins TRBV10-3 to TRBJ2-7; D is possibly TRBD1 (5 bases). CDR1 and CDR2 from the germline V gene are ENHRY and SYGVKD. The CDR3 loop spans 14 amino acids. V lost 11 bases to trimming and J lost 3 bases, with 20 bases between them. CDR3 sequence (DNA): TGTGCCTCGAAATCCGTCGACAGTAGCTACGAGCAGTACTTC. This translates into CASKSVDSSYEQYF.